This record looks at one T cell receptor beta chain sequence and its context. Its target is unknown. This sample stems from a study of Ad26.COV2.S vaccination and SARS-CoV-2 variants. Sample treatment: approximately 18 received Ad26.COV2.S at low or high dose, single or two shots; about 5 received placebo; per-sample allocation not given. The samples were gathered on day 63 after the first injection of vaccine or placebo. A Boston donor was an adult aged 18-55 years. Study outcomes and limitations: Vaccinees and placebo recipients showed similar non-spike TCR breadth.

Profiled with immunoSEQ multiplex PCR; TCRdb holds only in-frame clones, not every one. Here the sample spans fewer than 500,000 clones, 75% to 95% being singletons. V lost 1 base to trimming and J lost 5 bases; unmatched junction nucleotides: 1. Germline CDR1 reads LGHNT; CDR2 reads FRNRAP. This CDR3 is 15 amino acids long. The J gene is TRBJ2-2, the V gene TRBV12-5, with 10 bases matching TRBD1. The sample consisted of peripheral blood, taken in a trial of Ad26.COV2.S vaccine versus placebo. The origin of this receptor is a person between 18 and 65 years old who received the Ad26.COV2.S COVID-19 vaccine or a placebo. CDR3 nucleotide sequence: TGTGCTAGTGGTTTGGGGACAGGGGGAACCGGGGAGCTGTTTTTT. It specifies CASGLGTGGTGELFF.